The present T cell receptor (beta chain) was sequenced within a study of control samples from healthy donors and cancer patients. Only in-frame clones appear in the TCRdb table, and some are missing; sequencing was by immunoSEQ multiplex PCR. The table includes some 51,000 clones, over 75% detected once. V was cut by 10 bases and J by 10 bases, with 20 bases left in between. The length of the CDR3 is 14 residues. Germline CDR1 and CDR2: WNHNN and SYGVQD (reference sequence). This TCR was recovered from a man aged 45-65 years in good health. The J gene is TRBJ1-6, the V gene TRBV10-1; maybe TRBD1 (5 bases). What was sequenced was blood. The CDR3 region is CATPLRGVESPLHF. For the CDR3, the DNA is TGCGCCACTCCTCTACGGGGCGTAGAGTCACCCCTCCACTTT.